There are a few counts of the clone carrying this T cell receptor beta chain. Its matching antigen is unknown. These data belong to a study of cytomegalovirus exposure and HLA in healthy donors. V gave up 3 bases and J gave up 7 bases, with 15 bases separating them. The CDR3 has 14 amino acids. Germline values: CDR1 SGHTA, CDR2 FQGTGA. The study's findings and limits: Researchers reportedly found TCR beta sequences accurately predicted most subjects' HLA-A and HLA-B alleles. Later analysis placed DRB1 highest and HLA-C lowest in TCR association rates, which differed by HLA locus. Most likely, a cluster of highly shared sequence variants arose as a sequencing artifact. The authors assumed roughly uniform sequencing depth across donors for presence/absence analyses.

It was with 60 Vbeta and 13 Jbeta primers that the PCR ran. Repertoires were generated with immunoSEQ multiplex PCR, while TCRdb's copy carries only in-frame clones and drops some. Counted here are tens of thousands of clones, about three quarters occurring once; the ten biggest clones make up around 5.3%. The sequence derives from a man aged 30 to 39 in good health and CMV-seropositive. The chain links TRBV7-3 to TRBJ2-5, with a weak D call TRBD1 (5 bases). The sequenced sample was PBMCs. CDR3 sequence: CASSFGQGGGTQYF. Here the CDR3 DNA reads TGTGCCAGCAGCTTTGGTCAGGGCGGTGGGACCCAGTACTTC.